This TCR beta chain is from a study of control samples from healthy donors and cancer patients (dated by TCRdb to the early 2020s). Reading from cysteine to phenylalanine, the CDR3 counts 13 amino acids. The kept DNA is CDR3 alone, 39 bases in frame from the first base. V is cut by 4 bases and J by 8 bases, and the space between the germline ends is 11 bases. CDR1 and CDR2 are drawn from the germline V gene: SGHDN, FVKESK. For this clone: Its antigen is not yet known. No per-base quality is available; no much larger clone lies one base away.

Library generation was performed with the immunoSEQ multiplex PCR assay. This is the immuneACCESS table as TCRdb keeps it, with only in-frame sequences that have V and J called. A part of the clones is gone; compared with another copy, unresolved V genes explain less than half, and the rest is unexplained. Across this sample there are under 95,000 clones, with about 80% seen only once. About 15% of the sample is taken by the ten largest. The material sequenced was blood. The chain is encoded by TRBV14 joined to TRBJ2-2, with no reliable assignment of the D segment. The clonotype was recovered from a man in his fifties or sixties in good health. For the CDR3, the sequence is CASSPRILGELFF. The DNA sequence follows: TGTGCCAGCAGCCCCAGAATTTTGGGGGAGCTGTTTTTT.